The sequence of this TCR beta chain was determined in a study of T cells in Graves' hyperthyroidism and ophthalmopathy. Points from the study as a whole: Most clonotypes that expanded in the thyroid above 0.001 also showed up in blood. Prediction of ophthalmopathy progression came a median roughly 7.1 months pre-onset.

Amplification of TCR beta CDR3 regions used RNA as the template. First-round RT-PCR of the TCR CDR3 relied on the HTBI primer set. TCRdb re-derived calls from the multiplex PCR reads in MiXCR, one entry per CDR3 protein. The sample shows 200,000 to 250,000 distinct CDR3 sequences, around 15% of them seen only once. Ophthalmopathy patients had Clinical Activity Score at least 3, NOSPECS grade at least 4, duration under 3 months. Germline CDR1 and CDR2: SGHRS and YFSETQ. Trimming cost V 1 base and J 4 bases, with 14 bases left between them. The CDR3 consists of 15 residues. This clonotype was seen at least ten times. Its antigen is as yet unknown.

The sequencing sample was made of blood. V is TRBV5-1 and J is TRBJ1-2, with a possible D match to TRBD1 (5 bases). This clonotype originated in a woman aged 18-35 years with Graves' ophthalmopathy. The chain's CDR3 is CASSLKPVGPYGYTF. The CDR3 DNA reads TGCGCCAGCAGCTTGAAACCCGTGGGGCCCTATGGCTACACCTTC.